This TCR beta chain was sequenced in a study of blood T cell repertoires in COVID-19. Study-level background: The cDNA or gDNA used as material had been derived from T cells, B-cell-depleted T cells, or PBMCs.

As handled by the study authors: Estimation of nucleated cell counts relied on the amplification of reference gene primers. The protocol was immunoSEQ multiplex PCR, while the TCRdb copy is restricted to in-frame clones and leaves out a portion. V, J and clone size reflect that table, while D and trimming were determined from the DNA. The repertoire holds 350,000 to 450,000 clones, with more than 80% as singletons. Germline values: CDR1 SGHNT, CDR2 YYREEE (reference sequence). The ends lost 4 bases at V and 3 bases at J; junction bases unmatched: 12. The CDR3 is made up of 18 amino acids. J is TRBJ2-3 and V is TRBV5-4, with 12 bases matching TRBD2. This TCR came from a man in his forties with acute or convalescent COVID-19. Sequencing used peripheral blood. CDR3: CASSTYRTSGDLTDTQYF. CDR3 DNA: TGTGCCAGCAGCACGTATCGGACTAGCGGGGACTTAACAGATACGCAGTATTTT.